This T cell receptor (beta chain) was found in a study of shared T cell receptors in the human thymus. Profiled with immunoSEQ multiplex PCR; TCRdb holds only in-frame clones, not every one. The repertoire holds about 660,000 clones, approximately 88% seen once, with around 0.0099% in the top ten. Germline loops: CDR1 SNHLY, CDR2 FYNNEI. The CDR3 runs 16 residues. V dropped 6 bases and J dropped 3 bases, with 17 bases sitting between them. Only a few counts were recorded for this clone. The sample also formed part of further work on human thymus T cells. That work contributes: Donation was from healthy Finnish infants who were having corrective surgery that addressed congenital heart defects. Thymic samples were excised during corrective heart operations. Apparent bias marked the V and J gene usage of thymic and blood repertoires.

Sequences were obtained from thymocytes. This TCR derives from a boy under three years old with a congenital heart defect. The chain links TRBV2 to TRBJ1-4; D gene unclear. CDR3 bases: TGTGCCAGCAGGTTAACCCACAGCAAAGCTAATGAAAAACTGTTTTTT. Encoded protein: CASRLTHSKANEKLFF.